This T cell receptor (beta chain) was identified in a study of shared clonotypes between healthy human individuals. Using immunoSEQ multiplex PCR, the repertoire was profiled, and TCRdb retains in-frame clones only, with some absent. This sample has fewer than 850,000 clones, with approximately 96% found just once. CDR3 size: 13 residues. CDR1 and CDR2 (germline): MDHEN, SYDVKM. The ends were cut back, 3 bases at V and 3 bases at J, with 9 bases in the middle. As defined, naive CD8 cells were CD45RO-negative and positively selected for CCR7, with terminally differentiated effector memory CD45RA+ cells excluded.

The sequencing input was naive CD8+ T cells sorted from blood. This chain links TRBV28 with TRBJ2-7; D gene unclear. This clonotype was sampled from a man between 25 and 39 years old in good health. The CDR3 DNA sequence: TGTGCCAGCAGTTTCGCTACCAGCTACGAGCAGTACTTC. Protein: CASSFATSYEQYF.